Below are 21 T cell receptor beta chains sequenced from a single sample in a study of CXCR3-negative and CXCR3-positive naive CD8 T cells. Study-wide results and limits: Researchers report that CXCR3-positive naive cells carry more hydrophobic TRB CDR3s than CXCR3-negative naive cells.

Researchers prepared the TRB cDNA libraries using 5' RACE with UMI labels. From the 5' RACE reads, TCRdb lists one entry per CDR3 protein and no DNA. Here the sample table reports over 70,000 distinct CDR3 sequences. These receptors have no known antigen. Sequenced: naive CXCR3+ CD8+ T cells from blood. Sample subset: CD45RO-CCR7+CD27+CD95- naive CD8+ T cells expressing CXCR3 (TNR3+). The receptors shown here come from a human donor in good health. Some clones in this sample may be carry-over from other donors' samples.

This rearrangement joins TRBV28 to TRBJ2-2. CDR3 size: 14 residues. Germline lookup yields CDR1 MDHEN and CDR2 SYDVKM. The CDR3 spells CASSLYAATGELFF.

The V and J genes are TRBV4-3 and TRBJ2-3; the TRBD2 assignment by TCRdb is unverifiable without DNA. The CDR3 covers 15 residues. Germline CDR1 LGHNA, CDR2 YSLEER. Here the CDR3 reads CASSQDHSGTDTQYF.

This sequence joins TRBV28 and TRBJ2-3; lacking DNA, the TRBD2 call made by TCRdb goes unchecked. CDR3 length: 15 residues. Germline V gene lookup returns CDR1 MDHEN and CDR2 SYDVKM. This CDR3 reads CASNPRPGKPDTQYF.

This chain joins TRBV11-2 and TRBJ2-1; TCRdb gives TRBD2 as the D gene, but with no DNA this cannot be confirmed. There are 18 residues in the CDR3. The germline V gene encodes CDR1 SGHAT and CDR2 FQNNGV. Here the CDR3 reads CASSLEPRRGGSYNEQFF.

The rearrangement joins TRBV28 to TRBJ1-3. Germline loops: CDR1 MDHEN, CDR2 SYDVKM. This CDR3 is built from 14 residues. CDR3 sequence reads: CASIRRVTGNTIYF.

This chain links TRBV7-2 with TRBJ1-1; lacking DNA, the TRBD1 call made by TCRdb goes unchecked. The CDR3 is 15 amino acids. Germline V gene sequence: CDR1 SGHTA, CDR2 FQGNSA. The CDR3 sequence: CASSSRTRGGTEAFF.

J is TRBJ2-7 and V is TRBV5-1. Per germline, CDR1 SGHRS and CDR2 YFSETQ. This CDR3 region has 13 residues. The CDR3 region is CASSFGRLYEQYF.

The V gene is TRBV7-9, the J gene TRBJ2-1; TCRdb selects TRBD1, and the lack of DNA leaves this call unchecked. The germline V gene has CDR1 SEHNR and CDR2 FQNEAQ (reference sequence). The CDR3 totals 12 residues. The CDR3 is CASSGGSNEQFF.

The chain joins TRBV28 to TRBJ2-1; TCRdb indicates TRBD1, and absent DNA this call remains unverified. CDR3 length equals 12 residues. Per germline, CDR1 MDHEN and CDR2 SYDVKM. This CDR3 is CASSLPGGEQFF.

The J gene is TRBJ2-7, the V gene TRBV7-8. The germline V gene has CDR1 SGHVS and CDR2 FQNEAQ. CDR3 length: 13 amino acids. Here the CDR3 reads CASTTRVAYEQYF.

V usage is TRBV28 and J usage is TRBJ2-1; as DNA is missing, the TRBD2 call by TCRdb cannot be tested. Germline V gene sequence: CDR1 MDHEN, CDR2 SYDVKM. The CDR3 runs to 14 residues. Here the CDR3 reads CASNLLGLADEQFF.

CDR3 in amino acids: CATGDHPTDTQYF. This chain links TRBV15 with TRBJ2-3; the D gene TCRdb calls, TRBD1, cannot be checked with no DNA. Germline CDR1 is LNHNV and CDR2 is YYDKDF (reference sequence). The CDR3 loop spans 13 amino acids. Using reference TRBV15 and TRBJ2-3 for the parts outside the CDR3, the full variable domain is DAMVIQNPRYQVTQFGKPVTLSCSQTLNHNVMYWYQQKSSQAPKLLFHYYDKDFNNEADTPDNFQSRRPNTSFCFLDIRSPGLGDTAMYLCATGDHPTDTQYFGPGTRLTVL.

This CDR3 is CASEDRSVETQYF. V is TRBV5-4 and J is TRBJ2-5; TCRdb's assignment of TRBD2 cannot be checked, as there is no DNA. Looked up from germline, CDR1 is SGHNT and CDR2 is YYREEE (reference sequence). There are 13 residues in the CDR3.

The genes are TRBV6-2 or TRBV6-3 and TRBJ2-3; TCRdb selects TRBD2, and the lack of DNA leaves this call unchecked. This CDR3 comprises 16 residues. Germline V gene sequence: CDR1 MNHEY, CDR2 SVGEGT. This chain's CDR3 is CASSPSSGRFTDTQYF.

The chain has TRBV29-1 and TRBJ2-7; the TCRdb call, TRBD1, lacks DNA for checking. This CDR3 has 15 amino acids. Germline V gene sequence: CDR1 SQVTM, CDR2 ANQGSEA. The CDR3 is CSVVLATGTSYEQYF.

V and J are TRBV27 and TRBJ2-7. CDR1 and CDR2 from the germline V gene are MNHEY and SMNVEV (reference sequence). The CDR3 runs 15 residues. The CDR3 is CASSLKRGFSYEQYF.

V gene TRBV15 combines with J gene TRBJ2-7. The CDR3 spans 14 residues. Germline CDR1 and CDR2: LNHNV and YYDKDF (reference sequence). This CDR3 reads CATSRGTDSYEQYF.

The chain's CDR3 is CASSPLAGEVQGEQFF. The chain is built from TRBV28 and TRBJ2-1; TCRdb calls TRBD2, which cannot be checked without DNA. Germline V gene data show CDR1 as MDHEN and CDR2 as SYDVKM. The CDR3 sequence is 16 residues long.

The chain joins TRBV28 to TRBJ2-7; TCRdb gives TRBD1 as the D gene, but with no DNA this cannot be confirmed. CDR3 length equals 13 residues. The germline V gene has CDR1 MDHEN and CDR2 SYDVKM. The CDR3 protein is CASGSTGNYEQYF.

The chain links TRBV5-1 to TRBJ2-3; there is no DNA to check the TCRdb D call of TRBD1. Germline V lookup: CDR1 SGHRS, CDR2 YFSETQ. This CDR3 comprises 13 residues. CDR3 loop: CASSSGRVVAQYF.

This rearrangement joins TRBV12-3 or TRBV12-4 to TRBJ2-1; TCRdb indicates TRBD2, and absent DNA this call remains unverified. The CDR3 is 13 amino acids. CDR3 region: CASSGKPRGGGFF.